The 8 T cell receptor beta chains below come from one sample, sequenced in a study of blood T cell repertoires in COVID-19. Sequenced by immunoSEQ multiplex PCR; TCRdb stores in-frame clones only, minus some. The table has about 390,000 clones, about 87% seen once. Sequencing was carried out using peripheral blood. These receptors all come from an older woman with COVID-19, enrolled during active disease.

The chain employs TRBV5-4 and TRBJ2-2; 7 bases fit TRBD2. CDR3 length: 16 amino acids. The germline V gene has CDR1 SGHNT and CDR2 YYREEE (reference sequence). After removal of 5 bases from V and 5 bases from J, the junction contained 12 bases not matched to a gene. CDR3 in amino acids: CASSPGEGAVTGELFF. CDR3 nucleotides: TGTGCCAGCAGTCCCGGGGAGGGCGCGGTGACCGGGGAGCTGTTTTTT.

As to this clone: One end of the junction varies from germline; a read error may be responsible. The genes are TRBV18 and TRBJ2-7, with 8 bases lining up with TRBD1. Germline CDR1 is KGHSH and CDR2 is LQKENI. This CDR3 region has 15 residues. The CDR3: CASSSPGTGTYEQYF. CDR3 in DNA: TGTGCCAGCTCATCACCTGGGACAGGCACCTACGAGCAGTACTTC. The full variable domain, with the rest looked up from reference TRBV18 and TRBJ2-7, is NAGVMQNPRHLVRRRGQEARLRCSPMKGHSHVYWYRQLPEEGLKFMVYLQKENIIDESGMPKERFSAEFPKEGPSILRIQQVVRGDSAAYFCASSSPGTGTYEQYFGPGTRLTVT.

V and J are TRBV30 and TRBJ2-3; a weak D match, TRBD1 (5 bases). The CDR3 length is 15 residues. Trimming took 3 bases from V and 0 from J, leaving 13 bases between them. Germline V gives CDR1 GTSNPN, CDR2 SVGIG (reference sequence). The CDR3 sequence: CAWSHTGVSTDTQYF. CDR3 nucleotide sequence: TGTGCCTGGAGCCACACAGGCGTTAGCACAGATACGCAGTATTTT.

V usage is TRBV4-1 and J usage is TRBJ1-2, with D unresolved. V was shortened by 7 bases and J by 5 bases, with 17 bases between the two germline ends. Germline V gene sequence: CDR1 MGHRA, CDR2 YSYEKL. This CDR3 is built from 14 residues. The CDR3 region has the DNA TGCGCCAGCACCACTTCCCGGGAGTCATATGGCTACACCTTC. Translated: CASTTSRESYGYTF.

CDR3 DNA sequence: TGTGCCAGCTCGGGAGTGACTAGCGGGGGATCGTACGAGCAGTACTTC. Translating it yields CASSGVTSGGSYEQYF. This sequence joins TRBV18 and TRBJ2-7; 12 bases fit TRBD2. Germline CDR1 KGHSH, CDR2 LQKENI. This CDR3 region has 16 residues. After removal of 6 bases from V and 4 bases from J, the junction contained 10 bases not matched to a gene.

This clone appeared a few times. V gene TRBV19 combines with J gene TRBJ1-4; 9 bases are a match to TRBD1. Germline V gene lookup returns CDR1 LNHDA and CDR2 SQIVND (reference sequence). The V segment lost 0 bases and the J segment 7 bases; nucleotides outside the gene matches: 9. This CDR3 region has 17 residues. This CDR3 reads CASSIEGPGTGLEKLFF. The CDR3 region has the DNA TGTGCCAGTAGTATAGAGGGCCCCGGGACAGGGCTTGAAAAACTGTTTTTT.

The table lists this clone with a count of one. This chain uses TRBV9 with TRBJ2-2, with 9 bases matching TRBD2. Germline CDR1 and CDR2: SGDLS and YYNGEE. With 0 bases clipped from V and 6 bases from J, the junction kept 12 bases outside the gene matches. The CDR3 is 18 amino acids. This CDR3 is CASSVDPMRGGRSGELFF. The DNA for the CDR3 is TGTGCCAGCAGCGTAGACCCAATGCGGGGGGGCCGATCCGGGGAGCTGTTTTTT. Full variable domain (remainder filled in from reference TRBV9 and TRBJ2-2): DSGVTQTPKHLITATGQRVTLRCSPRSGDLSVYWYQQSLDQGLQFLIQYYNGEERAKGNILERFSAQQFPDLHSELNLSSLELGDSALYFCASSVDPMRGGRSGELFFGEGSRLTVL.

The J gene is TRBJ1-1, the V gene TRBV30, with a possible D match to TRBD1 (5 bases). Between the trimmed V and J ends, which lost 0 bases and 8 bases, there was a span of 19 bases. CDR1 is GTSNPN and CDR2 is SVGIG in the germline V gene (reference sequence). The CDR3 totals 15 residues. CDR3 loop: CAWSVGYSEWGEAFF. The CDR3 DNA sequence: TGTGCCTGGAGTGTAGGATACAGCGAGTGGGGCGAAGCTTTCTTT.